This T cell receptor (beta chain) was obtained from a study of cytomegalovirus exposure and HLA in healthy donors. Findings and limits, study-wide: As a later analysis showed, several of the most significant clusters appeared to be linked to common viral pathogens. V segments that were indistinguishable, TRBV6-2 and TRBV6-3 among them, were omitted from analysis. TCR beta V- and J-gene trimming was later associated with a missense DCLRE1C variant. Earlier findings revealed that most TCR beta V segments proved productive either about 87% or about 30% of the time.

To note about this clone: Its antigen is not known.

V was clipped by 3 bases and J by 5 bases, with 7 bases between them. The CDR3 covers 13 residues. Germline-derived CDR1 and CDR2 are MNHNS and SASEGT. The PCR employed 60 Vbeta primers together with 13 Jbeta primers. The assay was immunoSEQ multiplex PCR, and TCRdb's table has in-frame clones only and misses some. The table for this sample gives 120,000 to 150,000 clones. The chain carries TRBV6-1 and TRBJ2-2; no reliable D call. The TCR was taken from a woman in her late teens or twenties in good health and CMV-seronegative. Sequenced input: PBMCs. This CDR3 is CASSELTTGELFF. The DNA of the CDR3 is TGTGCCAGCAGTGAGCTGACAACCGGGGAGCTGTTTTTT.